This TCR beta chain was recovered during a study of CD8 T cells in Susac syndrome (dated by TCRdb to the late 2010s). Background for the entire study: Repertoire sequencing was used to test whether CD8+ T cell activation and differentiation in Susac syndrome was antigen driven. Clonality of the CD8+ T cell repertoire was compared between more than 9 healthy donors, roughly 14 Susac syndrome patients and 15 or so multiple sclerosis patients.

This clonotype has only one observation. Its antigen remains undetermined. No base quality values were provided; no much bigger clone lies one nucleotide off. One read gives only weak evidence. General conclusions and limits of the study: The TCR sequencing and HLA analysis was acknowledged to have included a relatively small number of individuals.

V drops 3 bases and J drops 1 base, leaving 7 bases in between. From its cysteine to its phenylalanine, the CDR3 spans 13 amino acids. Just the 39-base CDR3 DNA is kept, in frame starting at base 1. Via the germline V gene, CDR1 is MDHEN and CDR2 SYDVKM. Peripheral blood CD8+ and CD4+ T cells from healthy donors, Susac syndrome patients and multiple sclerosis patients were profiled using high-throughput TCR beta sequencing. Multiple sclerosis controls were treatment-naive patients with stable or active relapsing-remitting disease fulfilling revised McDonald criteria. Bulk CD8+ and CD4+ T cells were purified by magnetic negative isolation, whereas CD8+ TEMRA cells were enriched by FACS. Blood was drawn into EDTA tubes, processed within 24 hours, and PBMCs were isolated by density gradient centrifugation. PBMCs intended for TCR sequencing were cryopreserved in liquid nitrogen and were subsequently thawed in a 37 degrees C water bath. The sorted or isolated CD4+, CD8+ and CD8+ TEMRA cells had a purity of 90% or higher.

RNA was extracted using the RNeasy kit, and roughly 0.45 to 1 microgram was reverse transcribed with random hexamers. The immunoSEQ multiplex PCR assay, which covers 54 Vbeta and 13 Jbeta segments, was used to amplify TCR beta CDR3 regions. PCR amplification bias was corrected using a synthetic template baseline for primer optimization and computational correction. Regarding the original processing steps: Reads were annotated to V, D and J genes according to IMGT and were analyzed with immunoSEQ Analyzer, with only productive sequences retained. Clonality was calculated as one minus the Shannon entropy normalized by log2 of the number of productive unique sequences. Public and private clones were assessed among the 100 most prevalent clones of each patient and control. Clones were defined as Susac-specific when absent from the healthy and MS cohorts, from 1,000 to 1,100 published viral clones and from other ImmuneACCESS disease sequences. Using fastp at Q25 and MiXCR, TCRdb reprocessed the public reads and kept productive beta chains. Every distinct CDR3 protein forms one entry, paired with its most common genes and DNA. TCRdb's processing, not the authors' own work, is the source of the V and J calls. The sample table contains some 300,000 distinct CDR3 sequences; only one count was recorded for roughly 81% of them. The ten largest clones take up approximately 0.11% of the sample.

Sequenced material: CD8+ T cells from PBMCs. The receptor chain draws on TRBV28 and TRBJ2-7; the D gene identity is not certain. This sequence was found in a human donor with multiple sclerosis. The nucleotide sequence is TGTGCCAGCAGTTTCGGTCATTCCTACGAGCAGTACTTC. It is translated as CASSFGHSYEQYF.